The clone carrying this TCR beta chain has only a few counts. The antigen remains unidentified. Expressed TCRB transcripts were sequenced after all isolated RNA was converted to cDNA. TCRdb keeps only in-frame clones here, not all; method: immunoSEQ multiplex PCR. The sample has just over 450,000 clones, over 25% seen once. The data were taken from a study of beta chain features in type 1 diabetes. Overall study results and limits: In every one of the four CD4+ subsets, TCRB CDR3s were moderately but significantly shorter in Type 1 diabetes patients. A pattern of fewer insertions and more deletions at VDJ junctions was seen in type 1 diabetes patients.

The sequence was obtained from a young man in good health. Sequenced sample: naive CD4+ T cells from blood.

CDR3 nucleotides: TGCAGCGTGGGGGATGAGCAGTTCTTC. Protein sequence: CSVGDEQFF. The genes are TRBV29-1 and TRBJ2-1; D assignment may be TRBD1 or TRBD2 (5 bases each). CDR1 SQVTM and CDR2 ANQGSEA come from the germline V gene. Trimming left V 6 bases short and J 8 bases short, with 5 bases between. The CDR3 sequence is 9 residues long.